Given below is one T cell receptor (beta chain) in context. Germline V gives CDR1 MDHEN, CDR2 SYDVKM. The CDR3 is made up of 13 amino acids. The V gene end was trimmed by 5 bases and the J gene end by 7 bases; junction bases not matched to a gene: 4. These data come from a study of PD-L1 blockade in urothelial cancer. Documented time point: pretreatment peripheral blood. Produced via immunoSEQ multiplex PCR; TCRdb's table is partial and in-frame only. Among 45,000 to 70,000 clones listed, roughly 85% were seen once. J is TRBJ2-2 and V is TRBV28, with 7 bases that match TRBD1. This sequence originates from a man between 65 and 80 years old with urothelial cancer. Material: PBMCs, obtained around atezolizumab (anti-PD-L1) treatment. The CDR3 protein is CASSPPGGGELFF. CDR3 nucleotide sequence: TGTGCCAGCAGTCCACCAGGGGGCGGGGAGCTGTTTTTT.